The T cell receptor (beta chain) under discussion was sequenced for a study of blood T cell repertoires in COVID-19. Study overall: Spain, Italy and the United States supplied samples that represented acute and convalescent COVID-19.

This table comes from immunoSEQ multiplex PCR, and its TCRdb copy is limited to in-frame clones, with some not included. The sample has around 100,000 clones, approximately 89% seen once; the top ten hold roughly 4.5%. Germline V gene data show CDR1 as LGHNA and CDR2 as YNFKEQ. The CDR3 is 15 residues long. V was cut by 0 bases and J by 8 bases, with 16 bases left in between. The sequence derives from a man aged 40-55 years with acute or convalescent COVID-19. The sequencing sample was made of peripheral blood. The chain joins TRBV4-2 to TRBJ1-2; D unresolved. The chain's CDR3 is CASSQEAPSREGYTF. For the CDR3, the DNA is TGTGCCAGCAGCCAAGAAGCCCCGAGCCGGGAAGGCTACACCTTC.